This T cell receptor (beta chain) was found in a study of cytomegalovirus exposure and HLA in healthy donors. General study points: Investigators reported 164 TCR beta chains as tied to cytomegalovirus.

Of note for this clone: Its antigen is currently unknown.

Germline-derived CDR1 and CDR2 are MDHEN and SYDVKM. This CDR3 spans 15 amino acids. The junction had 5 bases not matched to a gene; V was cut back by 4 bases and J by 0 bases. PCR primers comprised 60 Vbeta and 13 Jbeta primers. Clones were read by immunoSEQ multiplex PCR, and TCRdb kept only the in-frame ones, dropping some. In the table there are just over 200,000 clones, roughly 80% of which are singletons. The chain employs TRBV28 and TRBJ2-7; 8 bases fit TRBD2. The sequenced sample was PBMCs. This TCR derives from a woman in her thirties or forties in good health and CMV-seronegative. CDR3: CASSSPSGYSYEQYF. The CDR3 DNA sequence: TGTGCCAGCAGTTCCCCTAGCGGGTACTCCTACGAGCAGTACTTC.